Shown below are 24 T cell receptor beta chains from a single sample sequenced in a study of identical twins. TCRdb processed the 5' RACE reads anew with MiXCR; each CDR3 protein has one entry. This sample yields 500,000 to 650,000 distinct CDR3 sequences, of which 7.1% are seen a single time; about 1.6% belongs to the top ten. The data also belong to a second study, concerning yellow fever vaccine responses in identical twins.

Input material: PBMCs. These receptors were taken from a woman aged 18-35 years in good health.

This clonotype was seen many times. J is TRBJ1-1 and V is TRBV12-3 or TRBV12-4, with D possibly being TRBD1 (6 bases). Trimming shortened V by 8 bases and J by 0 bases, and 7 bases separated the two germline ends. The CDR3 runs 12 residues. CDR3 region: CASRDMNTEAFF. The CDR3 region has the DNA TGTGCCAGCCGGGACATGAACACTGAAGCTTTCTTT.

This clonotype has only a few counts. The chain links TRBV6-1 to TRBJ2-5, with TRBD2 identical over 15 bases. This CDR3 comprises 14 residues. The junction had 2 bases not matched to a gene; V was cut back by 8 bases and J by 4 bases. Germline CDR1 is MNHNS and CDR2 is SASEGT. The CDR3: CASRTSGRGETQYF. The CDR3 region has the DNA TGTGCCAGCCGGACTAGCGGGAGGGGAGAGACCCAGTACTTC.

Many counts were recorded for this clonotype. The J gene is TRBJ1-1, the V gene TRBV12-3 or TRBV12-4; D not certain. V was pared by 2 bases and J by 6 bases, with 4 bases between. This CDR3 has 11 amino acids. CDR3 amino acids: CASSLRSEAFF. CDR3 nucleotides: TGTGCCAGCAGTTTACGGTCTGAAGCTTTCTTT.

There are many counts of this clonotype. The chain combines TRBV12-3 or TRBV12-4 with TRBJ1-5; no reliable D call. The CDR3 has 13 residues. V dropped 0 bases and J dropped 5 bases, with 5 bases sitting between them. The CDR3 region has the DNA TGTGCCAGCAGTTTAGCAGATCATCAGCCCCAGCATTTT. Translated: CASSLADHQPQHF.

This clonotype was seen ten or more times. V usage is TRBV3-1 and J usage is TRBJ2-5; 14 bases align to TRBD2. Germline CDR1 and CDR2: LGHDT and YNNKEL (reference sequence). The CDR3 is 16 residues long. With V trimmed by 4 bases and J by 5 bases, 6 bases remained unmatched. The CDR3: CASSPRTSGGLETQYF. CDR3 bases: TGTGCCAGCAGCCCACGGACTAGCGGGGGGCTCGAGACCCAGTACTTC.

This clonotype was found a few times. CDR3 in amino acids: CASSKGLAGEVEQFF. The DNA for the CDR3 is TGTGCCAGTAGTAAGGGACTAGCGGGAGAGGTTGAGCAGTTCTTC. V gene TRBV19 combines with J gene TRBJ2-1; TRBD2 matches 14 bases. This CDR3 comprises 15 residues. Germline V gives CDR1 LNHDA, CDR2 SQIVND (reference sequence). V dropped 4 bases and J dropped 9; count of bases not matched to a gene: 5.

This clonotype has at least ten counts. Written as DNA, the CDR3 is TGTGCCAGCGCCCGCATGACAGCTGGAAACACCATATATTTT. It encodes CASARMTAGNTIYF. The rearrangement joins TRBV2 to TRBJ1-3; tentative D call: TRBD1 (5 bases). Trimming left V 8 bases short and J 2 bases short, with 13 bases between. CDR3 size: 14 residues. Germline CDR1 reads SNHLY; CDR2 reads FYNNEI.

The rearrangement uses TRBV24-1 and TRBJ2-7; D tentatively reads TRBD1 or TRBD2 (5 bases each). Between the trimmed V and J ends, which lost 4 bases and 5 bases, there was a span of 17 bases. Per the germline V gene, CDR1 is KGHDR and CDR2 is SFDVKD. The CDR3 is made up of 15 amino acids. The CDR3 nucleotides are TGTGCCACCAGTGACCCCCGGGACGATCCCCACGAGCAGTACTTC. It yields the protein CATSDPRDDPHEQYF.

This clonotype was seen many times. The chain is built from TRBV27 and TRBJ2-1, with 9 bases aligning to TRBD2. The V gene end was trimmed by 4 bases and the J gene end by 0 bases; junction bases not matched to a gene: 7. Germline CDR1 is MNHEY and CDR2 is SMNVEV (reference sequence). CDR3 size: 17 residues. This CDR3 reads CASSSRTSDFSYNEQFF. CDR3 coding DNA: TGTGCCAGCAGTTCCCGGACTAGCGATTTCTCCTACAATGAGCAGTTCTTC.

In this sample, this clonotype turned up a few times. The chain carries TRBV28 and TRBJ2-2; maybe TRBD2 (5 bases). The CDR3 is 17 amino acids. The ends were cut back, 3 bases at V and 0 bases at J, with 14 bases in the middle. CDR1 and CDR2 (germline): MDHEN, SYDVKM. The CDR3 DNA sequence: TGTGCCAGCAGTTTCCCCTCACTAGACGCGAACACCGGGGAGCTGTTTTTT. It yields the protein CASSFPSLDANTGELFF.

This clonotype has only one observation. The V call is TRBV28, the J call TRBJ2-3; D could derive from TRBD1 or TRBD2 (5 bases each). This CDR3 is built from 12 residues. Germline loops: CDR1 MDHEN, CDR2 SYDVKM. The germline V and J ends were trimmed by 10 bases and 2 bases, with 10 bases remaining between them. CDR3 amino acids: CATGTPTDTQYF. The CDR3 coding sequence is TGTGCCACCGGGACCCCCACAGATACGCAGTATTTT.

This clonotype was found many times. Here the CDR3 reads CASSELGESLQAQHF. The CDR3, as DNA: TGTGCCAGCAGCGAACTGGGTGAATCGCTACAGGCCCAGCATTTT. The chain is built from TRBV12-3 or TRBV12-4 and TRBJ1-5, with a tentative D call TRBD1 (5 bases). The V gene lost 6 bases and the J gene lost 11 bases, with 23 bases spanning the gap. The CDR3 covers 15 residues.

This clonotype came up a few times. The chain is built from TRBV28 and TRBJ2-1; 7 bases fit TRBD1. This CDR3 contains 14 residues. CDR1 and CDR2 from the germline V gene are MDHEN and SYDVKM. V was pared by 2 bases and J by 7 bases, with 5 bases of the junction left unmatched. DNA of the CDR3: TGTGCCAGCAGTTTACCGGGACAGTGGAATGAGCAGTTCTTC. It translates to CASSLPGQWNEQFF.

The chain has TRBV28 and TRBJ1-1; 11 bases are a match to TRBD1. Losses at the gene ends were 1 base for V and 5 bases for J; bases not matched to a gene: 6. The CDR3 runs 16 residues. Germline values: CDR1 MDHEN, CDR2 SYDVKM. This chain's CDR3 is CASSLLGTGGITEAFF. The CDR3, as DNA: TGTGCCAGCAGTTTATTAGGGACAGGGGGTATTACTGAAGCTTTCTTT.

At least ten counts were recorded for this clonotype. This sequence joins TRBV29-1 and TRBJ2-6; 10 bases line up with TRBD1. The V gene's germline CDR1 is SQVTM and CDR2 ANQGSEA. Germline trimming cut 2 bases from V and 8 bases from J; bases unmatched to any gene: 6. There are 15 residues in the CDR3. CDR3 DNA: TGCAGCGTTGAAATCAGGGACAGGGGTTCCAACGTCCTGACTTTC. This codes for CSVEIRDRGSNVLTF.

This clonotype was seen more than once but under ten times. The gene calls are TRBV7-8 and TRBJ2-2; TRBD2 aligns across 8 bases. The CDR3 runs 14 residues. Germline loops: CDR1 SGHVS, CDR2 FQNEAQ. The V gene end was trimmed by 10 bases and the J gene end by 0 bases; junction bases not matched to a gene: 4. The CDR3 DNA follows: TGTGCCACCCGGACTAGCCCGAACACCGGGGAGCTGTTTTTT. The encoded protein is CATRTSPNTGELFF. The whole variable domain, filled in from reference TRBV7-8 and TRBJ2-2, reads GAGVSQSPRYKVAKRGQDVALRCDPISGHVSLFWYQQALGQGPEFLTYFQNEAQLDKSGLPSDRFFAERPEGSVSTLKIQRTQQEDSAVYLCATRTSPNTGELFFGEGSRLTVL.

This clonotype was counted many times. The V call is TRBV29-1, the J call TRBJ2-2, with no clear D. Germline V CDR1 and CDR2: SQVTM, ANQGSEA. Between the trimmed V and J ends, which lost 6 bases and 3 bases, there was a span of 11 bases. CDR3 length equals 13 residues. The CDR3 spells CSVRKYDTGELFF. The CDR3 bases are TGCAGCGTCAGGAAATATGACACCGGGGAGCTGTTTTTT.

The chain uses TRBV3-1 and TRBJ2-1; 12 nucleotides align to TRBD1. V was pared by 5 bases and J by 8 bases, with 7 bases of the junction left unmatched. The CDR3 has 15 amino acids. Germline V gene sequence: CDR1 LGHDT, CDR2 YNNKEL (reference sequence). CDR3 protein: CASSDSGTGGDEQFF. Here the CDR3 DNA reads TGTGCCAGCAGCGACTCCGGGACAGGGGGCGATGAGCAGTTCTTC.

In its sample, this clonotype was seen many times. The rearrangement joins TRBV12-3 or TRBV12-4 to TRBJ2-1, with D possibly being TRBD2 (7 bases). Trimming left V 5 bases short and J 7 bases short, with 15 bases between. This CDR3 is 14 amino acids long. This CDR3 reads CASSPDRTRNEQFF. CDR3 nucleotides: TGTGCCAGCAGTCCCGACAGGACTAGGAATGAGCAGTTCTTC.

This chain links TRBV24-1 with TRBJ2-1, with 10 positions matching TRBD2. V trimming: 2 bases; J trimming: 2 bases; junction bases outside the gene matches: 5. The length of the CDR3 is 17 residues. From germline, CDR1 is KGHDR and CDR2 SFDVKD. The CDR3 region is CATSDSKLAGPYNEQFF. The CDR3 DNA is TGTGCCACCAGTGATTCGAAACTAGCGGGACCCTACAATGAGCAGTTCTTC.

The genes are TRBV12-3 or TRBV12-4 and TRBJ2-1, with 9 bases fitting TRBD2. The CDR3 sequence is 19 residues long. CDR3 region: CTCSLVPLGAGGSYNEQFF. Written as DNA, the CDR3 is TGTACCTGCAGTTTAGTCCCCCTGGGTGCGGGAGGGTCCTACAATGAGCAGTTCTTC.

The table lists this clonotype with a few counts. Here the CDR3 reads CASSSRQGVGSYEQYF. CDR3 in DNA: TGTGCCAGCAGCTCCAGGCAGGGGGTGGGGTCTTACGAGCAGTACTTC. V and J are TRBV7-8 and TRBJ2-7; TRBD1 matches 7 bases. Per the germline V gene, CDR1 is SGHVS and CDR2 is FQNEAQ. There are 16 residues in the CDR3. V was pared by 4 bases and J by 4 bases, with 13 bases of the junction left unmatched.

This clonotype was counted many times. The chain couples TRBV9 to TRBJ1-2; D is undetermined. Looked up from germline, CDR1 is SGDLS and CDR2 is YYNGEE. The CDR3 runs to 15 residues. With 0 bases removed from V and 4 bases from J, the gap between germline ends came to 13 bases. CDR3 sequence: CASSVERRSLYGYTF. DNA of the CDR3: TGTGCCAGCAGCGTAGAGAGGAGATCCCTCTATGGCTACACCTTC.

This clonotype appeared many times. This sequence joins TRBV7-3 and TRBJ2-2; no firm D call. V lost 4 bases and J lost 6, with 6 bases in between. The germline V gene has CDR1 SGHTA and CDR2 FQGTGA. CDR3 length: 12 residues. This CDR3 is CASSYGSGELFF. The CDR3 DNA follows: TGTGCCAGCAGCTATGGATCCGGGGAGCTGTTTTTT.